The T cell receptor (beta chain) under discussion was sequenced for a study of blood T cell repertoires in COVID-19. Study in general: Italy, Spain and the United States were the sources of the convalescent and acute COVID-19 samples.

CDR1 and CDR2 (germline): SNHLY, FYNNEI. V lost 5 bases and J lost 11; bases outside the gene matches: 10. The CDR3 has 13 amino acids. The study drew participants aged about 18 to 89 years from approximately 23 US areas. The table came from immunoSEQ multiplex PCR; TCRdb's copy has only in-frame clones and leaves some out. The repertoire has about 220,000 clones, 88% of them found once; the top ten carry about 2.4%. This clonotype originated in a woman aged 30 to 39 who had recovered from COVID-19. Sequencing input: PBMCs or T cells enriched from blood (not recorded which). The chain couples TRBV2 to TRBJ1-1; 8 bases are a match to TRBD1. The CDR3 protein is CASSLDRGRTAFF. The CDR3 bases are TGTGCCAGCAGTCTAGACAGGGGTAGGACGGCTTTCTTT. Filled out from reference TRBV2 and TRBJ1-1, the complete variable domain reads EPEVTQTPSHQVTQMGQEVILRCVPISNHLYFYWYRQILGQKVEFLVSFYNNEISEKSEIFDDQFSVERPDGSNFTLKIRSTKLEDSAMYFCASSLDRGRTAFFGQGTRLTVV.